This T cell receptor beta chain appears in the sequencing data of a study of TIL therapy for anti-PD-1-resistant metastatic lung cancer. Overall study: Tumors were harvested before any PD-1/PD-L1 blockade.

Trimming cost V 0 bases and J 2 bases, with 13 bases left between them. The CDR3 runs 17 residues. CDR1 is MGHRA and CDR2 is YSYEKL in the germline V gene. Indicated time point: pre-treatment sample, taken before nivolumab and TIL therapy. Sequencing used immunoSEQ v3. The table came from immunoSEQ multiplex PCR; TCRdb's copy has only in-frame clones and leaves some out. The table records 45,000 to 75,000 clones, around 68% of them present only once. The chain combines TRBV4-1 with TRBJ2-2; a weak D match, TRBD1 (6 bases). The receptor comes from a person aged 25-80 years with non-small cell lung cancer. This sample comprised blood, obtained at baseline. The CDR3: CASSQEGAGANTGELFF. CDR3 in DNA: TGCGCCAGCAGCCAAGAGGGGGCAGGGGCAAACACCGGGGAGCTGTTTTTT.